This T cell receptor beta chain was profiled in a study of cytomegalovirus exposure and HLA in healthy donors. For the study at large: Ancestry clustering placed roughly four fifths of some 400 genotyped donors in the Caucasian-associated cluster.

Whole-study results and caveats: Later analysis indicated greater clonal expansion among HLA-associated TCR beta chains than among equally common other chains. It emerged from a later analysis that several of the most significant clusters appeared to be linked to common viral pathogens. Presence/absence comparisons presumed near-even sequencing depth among donors.

Turning to this clone: Antigen unknown.

V was trimmed by 6 bases and J by 8 bases, leaving 14 bases between them. The CDR3 runs to 13 residues. In germline, CDR1 is MNHNS, CDR2 SASEGT. This PCR relied on a set of 60 Vbeta primers and 13 Jbeta primers. Clones were read by immunoSEQ multiplex PCR, and TCRdb kept only the in-frame ones, dropping some. The data show some 120,000 clones, roughly four fifths seen once. J is TRBJ1-3 and V is TRBV6-1, with D unclear. The sequence was obtained from a woman aged 40 to 49 in good health and CMV-seropositive. Sequencing was performed on PBMCs. This chain's CDR3 is CASSSGNRDTIYF. The CDR3 region has the DNA TGTGCCAGCAGCTCCGGGAATAGAGACACCATATATTTT.